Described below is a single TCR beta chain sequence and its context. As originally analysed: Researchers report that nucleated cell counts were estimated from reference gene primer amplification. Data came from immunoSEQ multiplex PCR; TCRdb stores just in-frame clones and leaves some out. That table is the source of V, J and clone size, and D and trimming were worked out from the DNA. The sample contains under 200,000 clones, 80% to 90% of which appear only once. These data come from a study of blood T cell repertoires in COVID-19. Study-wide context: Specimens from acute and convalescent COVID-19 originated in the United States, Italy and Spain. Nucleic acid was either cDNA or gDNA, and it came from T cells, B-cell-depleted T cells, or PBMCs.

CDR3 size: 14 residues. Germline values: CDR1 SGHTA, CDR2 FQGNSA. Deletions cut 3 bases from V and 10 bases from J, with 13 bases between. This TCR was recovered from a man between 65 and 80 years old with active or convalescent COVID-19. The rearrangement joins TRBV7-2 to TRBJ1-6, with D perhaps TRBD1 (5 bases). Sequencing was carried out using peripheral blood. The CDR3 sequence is CASSFRQRGSPLHF. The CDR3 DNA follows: TGTGCCAGCAGCTTTAGACAGCGAGGATCACCCCTCCACTTT.